The next 17 T cell receptor beta chains were all read from a single sample in a study of T cell clonality in common variable immunodeficiency. Overall study findings and caveats: In common variable immunodeficiency, TCR beta chains reportedly carried fewer deletions and N-nucleotide insertions.

Their cognate antigens are unknown. Assay used: immunoSEQ multiplex PCR; TCRdb lists only in-frame clones, some missing. This record lists 20,000 to 25,000 clones, none seen once only, and the top ten clones contain 2% to 2.5%. The sequencing sample was made of peripheral blood mononuclear cells. The receptors were sampled from a human donor with common variable immunodeficiency.

This clone was counted ten times or more. Sequencing ends 3 residues short of the CDR3 end; the germline J gene provides the rest. The chain links TRBV10-3 to TRBJ1-5, with TRBD1 identical over 10 bases. CDR3 size: 15 residues. The ends lost 6 bases at V and 5 bases at J; junction bases unmatched: 7. In germline, CDR1 is ENHRY, CDR2 SYGVKD. The sequenced CDR3 bases are TGTGCCATCAGCAACTCCGGGACAGGGGATCAGCCC. Its translation is CAISNSGTGDQP. The whole CDR3 sequence reads CAISNSGTGDQPQHF.

This clone was found many times. The read comes to an end 3 residues before the CDR3 does, leaving the germline J gene to fill in the end. The chain couples TRBV7-8 to TRBJ1-5, with D possibly TRBD1 on 6 matching bases. The CDR3 is made up of 15 amino acids. The V gene lost 2 bases and the J gene lost 5 bases, with 13 bases spanning the gap. CDR1 is SGHVS and CDR2 is FQNEAQ in the germline V gene. The CDR3 DNA, read in part, is TGTGCCAGCAGCTTATTCAGGGGAGAGGATCAGCCC. Translating gives CASSLFRGEDQP. The whole CDR3 reads CASSLFRGEDQPQHF. The full variable domain, completed using reference TRBV7-8 and TRBJ1-5, is GAGVSQSPRYKVAKRGQDVALRCDPISGHVSLFWYQQALGQGPEFLTYFQNEAQLDKSGLPSDRFFAERPEGSVSTLKIQRTQQEDSAVYLCASSLFRGEDQPQHFGDGTRLSIL.

This clone was seen ten or more times. Coverage ceases 3 residues before the CDR3 finishes, and the germline J gene fills in the end. This sequence joins TRBV7-6 and TRBJ2-7; 7 bases line up with TRBD1. This CDR3 is built from 15 residues. CDR1 is SGHVS, CDR2 FNYEAQ, per germline. J gave up 0 bases and V 5 bases, and 7 bases lay outside the gene matches. The chain's CDR3 is CASSQETGHSYEQYF. CDR3 DNA, as far as it was read: TGTGCCAGCAGCCAAGAGACAGGGCACTCCTACGAG.

This clone was seen repeatedly, ten times or more. Read data end 3 residues before the CDR3 end; the end is taken from the germline J gene. The chain has TRBV23-1 and TRBJ2-7; weak D call: TRBD1 (6 bases). TRBV23-1 is flagged as an ORF with uncertain function. The CDR3 consists of 15 residues. V lost 0 bases to trimming and J lost 4 bases, with 13 bases between them. The CDR3 loop reads CASSQSADSLYEQYF. Partial CDR3 DNA: TGCGCCAGCAGTCAATCGGCGGACAGTTTGTACGAG.

The table lists this clone with many counts. The CDR3 end lies 3 residues beyond the end of the read and is filled in from the germline J gene. V usage is TRBV28 and J usage is TRBJ2-7; 7 bases map to TRBD2. Germline V gene data show CDR1 as MDHEN and CDR2 as SYDVKM. This CDR3 contains 14 residues. V dropped 7 bases and J dropped 0; count of bases not matched to a gene: 6. CDR3 in amino acids: CASITGGNSYEQYF. CDR3 DNA, as far as it was read: TGTGCCAGCATCACCGGGGGGAACTCCTACGAG.

By sample share, this clone is medium-sized. One end of the junction fails to match germline, which may point to a read error. The read ends 3 residues before the CDR3 terminus; that terminus is restored from the germline J gene. The V and J genes are TRBV4-2 and TRBJ1-1; no definite D call. The CDR3 loop spans 15 amino acids. Germline V CDR1 and CDR2: LGHNA, YNFKEQ. The CDR3 sequence: CASSQDPGRNTEAFF. The DNA read from the CDR3 is TGCGCCAGCAGCCAAGATCCGGGGAGGAACACTGAA.

This clone was detected many times. From the germline J gene comes the end of the CDR3, since the read stops 3 residues before it. The V call is TRBV6-2 or TRBV6-3, the J call TRBJ2-5, with 7 bases identical to TRBD1. Per germline, CDR1 MNHEY and CDR2 SVGEGT. The CDR3 spans 14 residues. Germline trimming cut 8 bases from V and 5 bases from J; bases unmatched to any gene: 11. CDR3 sequence: CASGPQGSRETQYF. CDR3 DNA (partial): TGTGCCAGCGGACCACAGGGGAGTAGGGAGACC.

This clone was seen many times. The CDR3 end is not reached by the read, which stops 3 residues before it; the germline J gene fills it in. The rearrangement links TRBV20-1 to TRBJ2-2; TRBD1 or TRBD2 may be the D gene (5 bases each). The germline V gene has CDR1 DFQATT and CDR2 SNEGSKA (reference sequence). This CDR3 is built from 15 residues. V lost 4 bases and J lost 4, with 16 bases in between. CDR3 bases read: TGCAGTGCTATAGCAGGGAGATGGAGCACCGGGGAG. This codes for CSAIAGRWSTGE. The whole CDR3 is CSAIAGRWSTGELFF.

This clone was seen a few times. The read ends 3 residues shy of where the CDR3 ends; the end is completed using the germline J gene. The chain couples TRBV4-2 to TRBJ2-7; possibly TRBD2 for D (6 bases). CDR1 and CDR2 from the germline V gene are LGHNA and YNFKEQ. This CDR3 has 16 amino acids. The V end lost 3 bases, the J end lost 0 bases, and 15 bases lay between the germline ends. The CDR3 here is CASSHAGTLGSYEQYF. CDR3 bases read: TGTGCCAGCAGCCACGCCGGGACTCTGGGCTCCTACGAG.

This clone appeared many times. The CDR3 end is not reached by the read, which stops 3 residues before it; the germline J gene fills it in. The chain combines TRBV11-1 with TRBJ2-7, with TRBD2 identical over 12 bases. The CDR3 covers 15 residues. J was trimmed by 4 bases and V by 5 bases; bases with no gene match: 6. Germline V gives CDR1 SGHAT, CDR2 FQDESV (reference sequence). CDR3 bases read: TGTGCCAGCAGCCCCACTAGCGGGGGGACGTACGAG. This gives the protein CASSPTSGGTYE. The CDR3, in full, reads CASSPTSGGTYEQYF. Together with reference TRBV11-1 and TRBJ2-7, the CDR3 gives the full variable domain: EAEVAQSPRYKITEKSQAVAFWCDPISGHATLYWYRQILGQGPELLVQFQDESVVDDSQLPKDRFSAERLKGVDSTLKIQPAELGDSAMYLCASSPTSGGTYEQYFGPGTRLTVT.

This clone occurred many times. The CDR3 end falls 3 residues outside the read, so it is completed with the germline J gene. The chain couples TRBV28 to TRBJ2-5; 9 bases are a match to TRBD1. J was trimmed by 2 bases and V by 3 bases; bases with no gene match: 4. The length of the CDR3 is 15 residues. CDR1 is MDHEN, CDR2 SYDVKM, per germline. The sequenced part of the CDR3 DNA is TGTGCCAGCAGTTTCCGGGACAGGGTACAAGAGACC. Protein product: CASSFRDRVQET. The complete CDR3 reads CASSFRDRVQETQYF.

This clone was detected many times. The DNA ends 3 residues before the CDR3 does, and the rest of the CDR3 is filled in from the germline J gene. The chain uses TRBV20-1 and TRBJ2-3; 7 bases are a match to TRBD1. The CDR3 totals 13 residues. After removal of 3 bases from V and 6 bases from J, the junction contained 6 bases not matched to a gene. In germline, CDR1 is DFQATT, CDR2 SNEGSKA (reference sequence). This CDR3 is CSASWTGDDTQYF. The part of the CDR3 DNA that was read is TGCAGTGCTAGTTGGACAGGAGACGATACG.

This clone came up many times. The CDR3 end falls 3 residues outside the read, so it is completed with the germline J gene. The V call is TRBV5-1, the J call TRBJ2-3; a weak D match, TRBD1 (5 bases). Germline CDR1 and CDR2: SGHRS and YFSETQ. V dropped 0 bases and J dropped 3 bases, with 11 bases sitting between them. CDR3 length equals 15 residues. Partial CDR3 DNA: TGCGCCAGCAGCTTGGCCAGGGTCGTGACAGATACG. It codes for CASSLARVVTDT. The CDR3 as a whole reads CASSLARVVTDTQYF.

Many counts were recorded for this clone. The observed sequence ends 3 residues before the CDR3 terminus, with the missing tail filled in from the germline J gene. The chain uses TRBV11-2 and TRBJ1-1; 7 bases are shared with TRBD1. J lost 1 base, V lost 5 bases, and 1 base had no gene match. The germline gives CDR1 SGHAT, CDR2 FQNNGV. The CDR3 loop spans 13 amino acids. CDR3 amino acids: CASSRTGNTEAFF. The sequenced part of the CDR3 DNA is TGTGCCAGCAGCCGGACAGGGAACACTGAA. The full variable domain, rest sourced from reference TRBV11-2 and TRBJ1-1, is EAGVAQSPRYKIIEKRQSVAFWCNPISGHATLYWYQQILGQGPKLLIQFQNNGVVDDSQLPKDRFSAERLKGVDSTLKIQPAKLEDSAVYLCASSRTGNTEAFFGQGTRLTVV.

This clone was seen only a few times. The read ends 3 residues before the CDR3 terminus; that terminus is restored from the germline J gene. The rearrangement uses TRBV11-1 and TRBJ2-5, with TRBD2 identical over 12 bases. The junction had 1 base not matched to a gene; V was cut back by 3 bases and J by 2 bases. The length of the CDR3 is 15 residues. The germline V gene encodes CDR1 SGHAT and CDR2 FQDESV (reference sequence). The CDR3 here is CASSFLAGGQETQYF. The sequenced part of the CDR3 DNA is TGTGCCAGCAGCTTCCTAGCGGGGGGGCAAGAGACC.

There are many counts of this clone. Read coverage stops 3 residues before the CDR3 terminus; the germline J gene supplies the remainder. V gene TRBV18 combines with J gene TRBJ2-1, with TRBD1 matching over 7 bases. Trimming cost V 2 bases and J 9 bases; bases outside gene matches: 10. Germline V gene sequence: CDR1 KGHSH, CDR2 LQKENI. The CDR3 totals 15 residues. The CDR3 loop reads CASSPNTGAEGEQFF. The DNA read from the CDR3 is TGTGCCAGCTCACCAAACACAGGGGCCGAGGGTGAG.

The sample holds many counts of this clone. The observed sequence ends 3 residues before the CDR3 terminus, with the missing tail filled in from the germline J gene. The chain recombines TRBV20-1 with TRBJ2-1; 7 bases fit TRBD1. The V and J ends lost 6 bases and 6 bases, in that order; junction bases with no gene match: 8. Germline V gene lookup returns CDR1 DFQATT and CDR2 SNEGSKA (reference sequence). The length of the CDR3 is 13 residues. This CDR3 is CSASGTEFNEQFF. The CDR3 bases that were read are TGCAGTGCCTCCGGGACAGAGTTCAATGAG.